Listed below are T cell receptor beta chains from one sample, sequenced in a study of T cell responses to AZD1222 COVID-19 vaccine. Profiling relied on immunoSEQ multiplex PCR, and the TCRdb table lists in-frame clones only, not all of them. The table lists more than 85,000 clones, about 94% of them singletons. The material was peripheral blood, obtained 28 days after the second AZD1222 dose. Receptor source: an adult who received the AZD1222 COVID-19 vaccine. CDR3s include the opening cysteine and the closing phenylalanine or tryptophan. The D gene is left open where the match is weak. Only some rows state a clone size, as once, few, many or a class for expanded clones.

D gene	V gene	J gene	clone size	CDR3 protein	CDR3 DNA
-	TRBV5-1	TRBJ1-2	-	CASSSNPDRFYNYGYTF	TGCGCCAGCAGCTCCAACCCGGACAGATTCTATAACTATGGCTACACCTTC
-	TRBV3-1/TRBV3-2	TRBJ2-3	-	CASSLGERTDTQYF	TGTGCCAGCAGCCTGGGAGAGCGCACAGATACGCAGTATTTT
-	TRBV3-1/TRBV3-2	TRBJ1-3	-	CASSLMGRSSGNTIYF	TGTGCCAGCAGCTTAATGGGTCGAAGCTCTGGAAACACCATATATTTT
-	TRBV19	TRBJ2-3	once	CASSMGSLDTQYF	TGTGCCAGTAGTATGGGCTCGCTCGATACGCAGTATTTT
-	TRBV28	TRBJ1-2	-	CASSTITGLYGYTF	TGTGCCAGCAGTACCATTACGGGGCTCTATGGCTACACCTTC
-	TRBV5-4	TRBJ1-1	-	CASSSEVTEAFF	TGTGCCAGCAGCTCCGAAGTAACTGAAGCTTTCTTT
-	TRBV6-1	TRBJ1-1	-	CASSEEGRRGGTEAFF	TGTGCCAGCAGTGAAGAGGGGCGCAGGGGAGGCACTGAAGCTTTCTTT
TRBD2	TRBV6-5	TRBJ2-7	-	CASSSGDSYEQYF	TGTGCCAGCAGTAGCGGGGACTCCTACGAGCAGTACTTC
-	TRBV13	TRBJ1-6	-	CASSLGPGGVNSPLHF	TGTGCCAGCAGCTTGGGCCCTGGGGGGGTAAATTCACCCCTCCACTTT
-	TRBV3-1/TRBV3-2	TRBJ1-1	-	CASSRSLGGGSAAFF	TGTGCCAGCAGCCGCTCCCTAGGTGGGGGCTCGGCAGCTTTCTTT
-	TRBV6-1	TRBJ1-2	-	CASSESRGYTF	TGTGCCAGCAGTGAATCGCGCGGCTACACCTTC